The entry that follows covers one T cell receptor beta chain sequence. Its antigen remains unidentified. One base away there is no much larger clone; base qualities are not given. The immunoSEQ assay, a bias-controlled multiplex PCR using V- and J-specific primers, was used to amplify TCR beta CDR3 regions from genomic DNA. A second PCR step added a proprietary barcode and Illumina adapter sequences to the CDR3 amplicons. An Illumina MiSeq instrument was used for sequencing of the CDR3 libraries. Under the source paper's analysis protocol: Export and quality control were handled in immunoSEQ Analyzer 3.0, while downstream analyses relied on R Bioconductor and Immunarch. Repertoire metrics were calculated using only productive rearrangements within the normalized downsampled data set. Pathologically expanded clonotypes were defined as those larger than 5 templates in the normalized cohort. The Inverse Simpson Index was used to measure repertoire diversity. The non-normalized data set was used for CMV-specificity analyses so that all clonotypes could be captured. TCRdb re-hosts the immuneACCESS table, in-frame sequences only. Its copies lack some clones; in the studies checked, an unresolved V gene accounts for under half of them, and the cause for the rest is not known. D and trimming come from the DNA, and the V and J calls and clone size come from that table. Here the sample has approximately 41,000 clones; 85% occur a single time. The top ten clones comprise roughly 3.1% of the sample.

CDR3 length: 14 amino acids, cysteine to phenylalanine. The only DNA kept is the CDR3, 42 bases in frame from the first base. V ends up 1 base short and J 5 bases short, with an unmatched junction base count of 2. The CDR1 and CDR2 encoded by the germline V gene (reference sequence) are GTSNPN and SVGIG. The sample is drawn from a study of T cell clonotyping in hematopoietic cell transplantation (dated by TCRdb to about 2021). Looking at the study overall: Pretransplant samples from recipients were collected after cytoreduction. The study collected 135 blood samples from 35 consecutive transplant recipients and their related donors. Patients were recruited between September 2015 and early 2017 and followed until late 2020 or death.

Study-level results and caveats: Broader posttransplant TCR repertoire diversity was predicted by donor and pretransplant recipient Inverse Simpson Index values. Recipient TCR diversity fell after transplant, with pathologically expanded clonotypes rising progressively from day 30 to day 180. The sample size was limited, and CD4 and CD8 repertoire contributions could not be separated because cells were not sorted. Just a small fraction of recipient repertoires overlapped with donor repertoires, and more than 95% appeared de novo at the given depth.

Interpreted using the paper, the time point label stands for: recipient sample about 28 days before transplant, after cytoreduction. Blood samples were obtained from recipients approximately 28 days before transplant and at days 30, 100 and 180 after transplant. Nuclei Lysis Solution was used to extract genomic DNA from fresh or cryopreserved unfractionated peripheral blood mononuclear cells. Here the chain combines TRBV30 and TRBJ1-6; 7 bases in the middle match TRBD1. The starting material was peripheral blood mononuclear cells, obtained before stem cell transplant. This receptor was obtained from a man aged 55-75 years with acute myeloid leukemia. Some clones in this sample may be carry-over from other donors' samples. The CDR3 reads as follows: CAWSAGTDNSPLHF. The DNA reads as follows: TGTGCCTGGAGTGCCGGGACAGATAATTCACCCCTCCACTTT.